This TCR beta chain was observed in a study of T cells in Graves' hyperthyroidism and ophthalmopathy (dated by TCRdb to the late 2010s). Regarding the research as a whole: Peripheral blood was sampled at the time of initial diagnosis, prior to any treatment. The paper describes TCR Vbeta CDR3 sequencing of about 140 peripheral blood samples, made up of 43 ophthalmopathy patients, some 76 hyperthyroidism patients and 17 progressor patients. Following sampling, methimazole starting at 30 mg daily was given to hyperthyroidism patients, and high-dose intravenous methylprednisolone was given to ophthalmopathy patients. In more than 5 Graves' hyperthyroidism patients, the study also compared T-cell repertoires from thyroid tissue with T-cell repertoires from blood. An independent validation cohort of about 20 hyperthyroidism patients and about 16 patients who later progressed to ophthalmopathy tested prospective prediction of ophthalmopathy. The roughly 100 discovery patients were randomly divided into training and test sets at a 7:3 ratio. To identify TCR V-J signatures that set the groups apart, the researchers used a discovery cohort of 90 to 100 patients, made up of roughly 45 with Graves' ophthalmopathy and 57 with stable Graves' hyperthyroidism.

In the germline V gene, CDR1 corresponds to MNHNS and CDR2 to SASEGT. From its cysteine to its phenylalanine, the CDR3 spans 15 amino acids. The read is trimmed to its CDR3 DNA, 45 bases read in frame from base 1. A distance of 20 bases separates the germline ends of V and J, which lose 9 bases and 2 bases respectively. The study at large found these results: A 13 V-J signature model separated ophthalmopathy from stable hyperthyroidism, with around 90% sensitivity and 81.08% specificity in cross-validation and 80%/75% in testing. During validation, the model predicted progression to ophthalmopathy a median of about 6.5 months ahead of onset, with almost 71% sensitivity and about 75% specificity. Most expanded thyroid clonotypes (frequency above 0.001) were also found in blood, which suggests that blood repertoires may mirror thyroid immune responses. Sample size was not statistically predetermined, and investigators were not blinded to group allocation.

Ophthalmopathy patients had moderately to severely active disease, with a Clinical Activity Score of 3 or more, a NOSPECS grade of 4 or more, and a disease duration of less than 3 months. Exclusion was applied to patients with uncontrolled infections, other autoimmune diseases, pregnancy or lactation. Diagnoses relied on clinical symptoms, serum thyroxine and TRAb, thyroid ultrasound and orbital computed tomography. PBMCs were separated from approximately 10 ml of fresh peripheral blood using Ficoll-Paque density gradient centrifugation. Total RNA was extracted with Trizol reagent, and quality was checked on an Agilent 2100 Bioanalyzer. Comments on this clonotype: It has no known antigen specificity. One base away there is no much larger clone; base qualities are not given.

TCR beta CDR3 regions were amplified from RNA transcripts. A first-round RT-PCR of the TCR CDR3 used the HTBI primer set with the Qiagen OneStep RT-PCR kit. The libraries were constructed in a second round of multiplex PCR and then size-selected and purified. Paired-end sequencing of the libraries was performed with 100 bp reads on an Illumina HiSeq2000. As for how the authors treated the data: Raw data were processed with SOAPnuke, discarding reads with adapters, uncalled bases, mean Phred below 15, or no exact constant-primer or identifier match. COPE v1.2.5 was used to merge the high-quality paired reads, and each unique nucleotide sequence was defined as a clonotype. MiTCR v1.1 was used to align the clonotypes against IMGT TRBV, TRBD and TRBJ reference segments. The analysis included only V-J combinations with a frequency above 0.0001, which together covered roughly 99% of the repertoires. The TCS score was defined as the ratio of F50 (clonal expansion) to E x V (chaos), calculated using BLOSUM62-based TCRdist between CDR3 peptides within each V-J. Welch's t-statistics and random forest reduced around 520 V-J features to under 15, which were used in a naive Bayes classifier (R e1071). The public reads were quality trimmed at Q25 with fastp and then assembled into clones with MiXCR by TCRdb, keeping productive beta chains. Each entry is one CDR3 protein sequence, shown with its most common DNA and genes. The V and J calls, along with clone size, are taken from TCRdb and not from the paper's own processing. This sample has about half a million distinct CDR3 sequences in its table, and approximately 23% of those were observed once. The ten largest clones represent approximately 49% of the sample.

The rearrangement combines TRBV6-1 with TRBJ2-7; the D gene is possibly TRBD1, with 6 bases matching. The specimen sequenced was blood. The TCR originated in a woman in her 70s with Graves' ophthalmopathy. This receptor carries the CDR3 CASWGIGKGAYEQYF. The DNA reads as follows: TGTGCCAGTTGGGGCATAGGGAAGGGGGCCTACGAGCAGTACTTC.